Listed below are T cell receptor beta chains from one sample, sequenced in a study of blood T cell repertoires in COVID-19. Repertoires were generated with immunoSEQ multiplex PCR, while TCRdb's copy carries only in-frame clones and drops some. The sample consists of about 120,000 clones, about 74% of them appearing once. The specimen sequenced was peripheral blood. The receptor source for this set is a human donor in a cohort sampled during active COVID-19. Both conserved end residues are part of each CDR3. The D gene is left open where the match is weak. Only part of the rows carry a size: once, few, many, or a class if the clone is expanded.

v_call,j_call,clone_size,d_call,cdr3_nt,cdr3_aa
TRBV5-8,TRBJ2-7,NA,NA,TGTGCCAGCGGGGGGGAGCAGTACTTC,CASGGEQYF
TRBV19,TRBJ2-1,NA,NA,TGTGCCAGTAGTATGGCAGACTACAATGAGCAGTTCTTC,CASSMADYNEQFF
TRBV4-1,TRBJ1-6,NA,TRBD1,TGCGCCAGCAGCCAAGAGGGTGGCAGGGGGGATTCACCCCTCCACTTT,CASSQEGGRGDSPLHF
TRBV18,TRBJ1-1,NA,NA,TGTGCCAGCTCACCCGACAGCATGAACACTGAAGCTTTCTTT,CASSPDSMNTEAFF
TRBV7-6,TRBJ1-4,NA,NA,TGTGCCAGCAGCCCAGAGGAGACTAATGAAAAACTGTTTTTT,CASSPEETNEKLFF
TRBV19,TRBJ1-3,NA,NA,TGTGCCAGTAGTATAGGCGGAGCCGGACTTTCTGGAAACACCATATATTTT,CASSIGGAGLSGNTIYF
TRBV7-8,TRBJ1-1,NA,TRBD1,TGTGCCAGCAGCCCGGGACAGGTCTTTTTTACTGAAGCTTTCTTT,CASSPGQVFFTEAFF
TRBV7-9,TRBJ1-2,NA,TRBD1,TGTGCCAGCAGCTGGGGGGACAGGGCGAGCTATGGCTACACCTTC,CASSWGDRASYGYTF
TRBV7-9,TRBJ1-1,NA,TRBD1,TGTGCCAGCAGCGCGGGAACCCCAGGGGGCGGAGGCACTGAAGCTTTCTTT,CASSAGTPGGGGTEAFF
TRBV27,TRBJ1-1,NA,TRBD1,TGTGCCAGCAGTTTTGGGACAGGGTACACTGAAGCTTTCTTT,CASSFGTGYTEAFF
TRBV23-1,TRBJ2-7,NA,NA,TGCGCCAGCAGGCTCGGCGATAGCCCCTCTCACGAGCAGTACTTC,CASRLGDSPSHEQYF
TRBV7-2,TRBJ2-5,NA,NA,TGTGCCAGCAGCTGGACAGAACCGGAGACCCAGTACTTC,CASSWTEPETQYF
TRBV7-9,TRBJ2-7,NA,NA,TGTGCCAGCAGCTTAGGGCAGATCAACTACGAGCAGTACTTC,CASSLGQINYEQYF
TRBV27,TRBJ2-3,once,TRBD2,TGTGCCAGCAGTGATACTAGCGGGGGGACGATTAGCACAGATACGCAGTATTTT,CASSDTSGGTISTDTQYF
TRBV5-1,TRBJ2-7,NA,NA,TGCGCCAGCAGCTTGGAGCTATCGATCTACGAGCAGTACTTC,CASSLELSIYEQYF
TRBV6-5,TRBJ1-1,NA,TRBD1,TGTGCCAGCAGCCTTGGACAGGGAGGCACTGAAGCTTTCTTT,CASSLGQGGTEAFF
TRBV7-6,TRBJ1-3,few,NA,TGTGCCAGCAGCCCATTGACGGGGGTCTCTGGAAACACCATATATTTT,CASSPLTGVSGNTIYF
TRBV18,TRBJ2-7,NA,TRBD1,TGTGCCAGCTCACCAGATATCGGGACAGGCACCGACGAGCAGTACTTC,CASSPDIGTGTDEQYF
TRBV18,TRBJ1-1,NA,NA,TGTGCCAGCTCACCTACAAGAACTGAAGCTTTCTTT,CASSPTRTEAFF
TRBV6-6,TRBJ2-6,NA,NA,TGTGCCAGCAGTCAAAGACAGGACGGGAACTCTGGGGCCAACGTCCTGACTTTC,CASSQRQDGNSGANVLTF
TRBV7-8,TRBJ2-7,NA,NA,TGTGCCAGCAGCTTGATCGGTGGCGAGCAGTACTTC,CASSLIGGEQYF
TRBV27,TRBJ1-2,NA,NA,TGTGCCAGCAGTTTATCTCAGGGCGACTATGGCTACACCTTC,CASSLSQGDYGYTF
TRBV3-1/TRBV3-2,TRBJ2-7,NA,NA,TGTGCCAGCAGCCTTAGCGACGAGCAGTACTTC,CASSLSDEQYF
TRBV6-2/TRBV6-3,TRBJ2-2,NA,NA,TGTGCCAGCAGTTACCCAGGAAACGGCGGGGAGCTGTTTTTT,CASSYPGNGGELFF
TRBV19,TRBJ2-7,NA,TRBD1,TGTGCCAGTAGTAAAGGGGGCGGTCCGGACGAGCAGTACTTC,CASSKGGGPDEQYF
TRBV30,TRBJ2-7,NA,TRBD2,TGTGCCTGGACCGGGACTAGCGGGACTAACGAGCAGTACTTC,CAWTGTSGTNEQYF
TRBV30,TRBJ1-6,NA,TRBD1,TGTGCCTGGAGTTCCAGGGGGCTCGAACCTCATTCACCCCTCCACTTT,CAWSSRGLEPHSPLHF
TRBV5-1,TRBJ1-2,NA,TRBD1,TGCGCCAGCAGCCTAGGGACAGTGGGCTATGGCTACACCTTC,CASSLGTVGYGYTF
TRBV5-1,TRBJ2-7,NA,TRBD2,TGCGCCAGCAGCTTCGGCGGGGGGGCCTACGAGCAGTACTTC,CASSFGGGAYEQYF
TRBV27,TRBJ1-5,NA,TRBD1,TGTGCCAGCAGCCCATCCACACAGGGGAGCCAGCCCCAGCATTTT,CASSPSTQGSQPQHF
TRBV2,TRBJ1-5,NA,TRBD1,TGTGCCAGCAGTGAGGTCAGTGGACAGGGTGTTCGCAATCAGCCCCAGCATTTT,CASSEVSGQGVRNQPQHF
TRBV5-4,TRBJ1-1,NA,TRBD1,TGTGCCAGCAGCTTTCCGGGACAGGGGAATGAAGCTTTCTTT,CASSFPGQGNEAFF
TRBV19,TRBJ1-2,NA,NA,TGTGCCAGTAGTCAAGGACAGACCTATGGCTACACCTTC,CASSQGQTYGYTF
TRBV4-1,TRBJ1-5,NA,NA,TGCGCCAGCAGCCAAGATCTTAGTCAGCCCCAGCATTTT,CASSQDLSQPQHF
TRBV7-8,TRBJ2-5,NA,NA,TGTGCCAGCAGCCCGACTGGCGTGAAGACCCAGTACTTC,CASSPTGVKTQYF
TRBV19,TRBJ2-7,NA,TRBD2,TGTGCCAGTAGTATCGCGACTAGCGTATTCTACGAGCAGTACTTC,CASSIATSVFYEQYF
TRBV27,TRBJ1-1,few,NA,TGTGCCAGCAGTTTATTGGGCGTGAACACTGAAGCTTTCTTT,CASSLLGVNTEAFF
TRBV19,TRBJ2-1,NA,NA,TGTGCCAGTATGGGGGGACACAATGAGCAGTTCTTC,CASMGGHNEQFF
TRBV7-9,TRBJ2-2,NA,NA,TGTGCCAGCAGCCCTCAGGGTATCACCGGGGAGCTGTTTTTT,CASSPQGITGELFF
TRBV10-3,TRBJ1-2,NA,TRBD1,TGTGCCTCAAGGACGGGACAGGGACACTATGGCTACACCTTC,CASRTGQGHYGYTF
TRBV27,TRBJ2-1,NA,TRBD2,TGTGCCAGCAGTGCCTCAGGGACTAGCGGGAGGCGTAATGAGCAGTTCTTC,CASSASGTSGRRNEQFF
TRBV5-6,TRBJ2-1,once,NA,TGTGCCAGCAGCCCCATCAGCTGGACTCGCGACGATGAGCAGTTCTTC,CASSPISWTRDDEQFF
TRBV7-2,TRBJ2-3,NA,NA,TGTGCCAGCAGCCGCGGGGACAGCCCGTGGGTAGATACGCAGTATTTT,CASSRGDSPWVDTQYF
TRBV3-1/TRBV3-2,TRBJ1-2,NA,NA,TGTGCCAGCAGCCTAGGGGGAGTGAACTATGGCTACACCTTC,CASSLGGVNYGYTF
TRBV23-1,TRBJ1-5,NA,NA,TGCGCCAGCGAGGGTATCGGGGGGACACCTAGCAATCAGCCCCAGCATTTT,CASEGIGGTPSNQPQHF
TRBV5-4,TRBJ2-7,NA,TRBD1,TGTGCCAGCAGCTTCGACAGGGATTACGAGCAGTACTTC,CASSFDRDYEQYF
TRBV19,TRBJ1-5,NA,NA,TGTGCCAGTAGTATGGGTCAGGGCCTCAATCAGCCCCAGCATTTT,CASSMGQGLNQPQHF
TRBV19,TRBJ1-5,NA,NA,TGTGCCAGTAGCAGAGGGTGGCGGCAGCCCCAGCATTTT,CASSRGWRQPQHF
TRBV3-1/TRBV3-2,TRBJ2-7,many,TRBD2,TGTGCCAGCAGCCCCGGACTAGCGGGGTTTAGGGAGCAGTACTTC,CASSPGLAGFREQYF
TRBV11-3,TRBJ2-7,few,TRBD2,TGTGCCAGCAGCTTAGGAGCTCTAGCGGCCTACGAGCAGTACTTC,CASSLGALAAYEQYF
TRBV25-1,TRBJ1-1,NA,NA,TGTGCCAGCAGTGAATGGGAAGACAGGACCACTGAAGCTTTCTTT,CASSEWEDRTTEAFF